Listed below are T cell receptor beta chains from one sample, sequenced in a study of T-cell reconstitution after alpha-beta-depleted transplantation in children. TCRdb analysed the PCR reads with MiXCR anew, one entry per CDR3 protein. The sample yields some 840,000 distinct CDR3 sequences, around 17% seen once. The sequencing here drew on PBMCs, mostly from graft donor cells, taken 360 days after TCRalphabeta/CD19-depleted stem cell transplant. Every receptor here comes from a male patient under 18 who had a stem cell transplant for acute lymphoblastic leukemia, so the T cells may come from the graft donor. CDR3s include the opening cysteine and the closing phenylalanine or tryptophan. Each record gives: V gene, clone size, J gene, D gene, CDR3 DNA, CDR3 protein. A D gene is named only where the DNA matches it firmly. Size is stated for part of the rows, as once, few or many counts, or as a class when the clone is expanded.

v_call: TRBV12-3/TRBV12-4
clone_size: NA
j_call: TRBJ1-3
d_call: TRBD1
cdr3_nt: TGTGCCAGCAGTTCTCCAAGGGACAGGGCTGGAAACACCATATATTTT
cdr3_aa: CASSSPRDRAGNTIYF

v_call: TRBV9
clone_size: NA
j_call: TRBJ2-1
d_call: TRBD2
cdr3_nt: TGTGCCAGCAGCTTTCACGAAGGGATCGAAGCGGGGGCAGTGTCCTACAATGAGCAGTTCTTC
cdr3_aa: CASSFHEGIEAGAVSYNEQFF

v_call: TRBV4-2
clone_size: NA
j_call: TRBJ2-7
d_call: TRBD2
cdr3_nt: TGTGCCAGCAGCCATTTACTCGGCGGACTAGCGAGCTACGAGCAGTACTTC
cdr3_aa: CASSHLLGGLASYEQYF

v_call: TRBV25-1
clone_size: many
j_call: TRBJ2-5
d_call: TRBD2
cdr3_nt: TGTGCCAGCAGTGACCCTGGGACTACACAAGAGACCCAGTACTTC
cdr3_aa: CASSDPGTTQETQYF

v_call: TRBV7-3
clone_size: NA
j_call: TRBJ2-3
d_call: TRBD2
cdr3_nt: TGTGCCAGCAGCGGATTCGGACTAGCGAGGAGGTCAGATACGCAGTATTTT
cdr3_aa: CASSGFGLARRSDTQYF

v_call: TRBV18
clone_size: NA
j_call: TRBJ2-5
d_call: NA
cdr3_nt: TGTGCCAGCTCACCACCGGCGGGCCGGGGGACCCAGTACTTC
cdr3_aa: CASSPPAGRGTQYF

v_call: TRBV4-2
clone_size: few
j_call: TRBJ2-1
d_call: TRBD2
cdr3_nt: TGTGCCAGCAGCCAAGTAGTGCTAGCGGGAACGGATGAGCAGTTCTTC
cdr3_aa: CASSQVVLAGTDEQFF

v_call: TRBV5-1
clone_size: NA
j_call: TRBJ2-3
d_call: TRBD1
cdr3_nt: TGCGCCAGCAGCTTGTTTGGGGCAGGGGGCGCTTTCACAGATACGCAGTATTTT
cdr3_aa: CASSLFGAGGAFTDTQYF

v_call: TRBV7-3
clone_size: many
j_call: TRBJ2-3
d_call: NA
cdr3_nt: TGTGCCAGCAGCTTAATCGCAGATACGCAGTATTTT
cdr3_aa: CASSLIADTQYF

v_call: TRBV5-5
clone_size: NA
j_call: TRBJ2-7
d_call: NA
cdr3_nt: TGTGCCAGCAGCAGACCGACCTCCTACGAGCAGTACTTC
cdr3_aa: CASSRPTSYEQYF

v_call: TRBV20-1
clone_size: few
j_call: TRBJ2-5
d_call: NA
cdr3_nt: TGCAGTGCTATCCCCGGAAGGGGGAGGCGGAAGCAAGAGACCCAGTACTTC
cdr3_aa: CSAIPGRGRRKQETQYF

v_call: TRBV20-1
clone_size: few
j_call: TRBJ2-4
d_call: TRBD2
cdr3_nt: TGCAGTGCTAGAGGGGGGTTGGACCGGGGGGACATTCAGTACTTC
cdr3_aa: CSARGGLDRGDIQYF

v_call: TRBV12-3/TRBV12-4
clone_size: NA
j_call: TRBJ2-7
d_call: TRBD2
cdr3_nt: TGTGCCAGCAGTCCGCTGACTAGCGGGGGCTCCTACGAGCAGTACTTC
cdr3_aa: CASSPLTSGGSYEQYF

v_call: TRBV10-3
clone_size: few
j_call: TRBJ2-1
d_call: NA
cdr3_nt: TGTGCCATCAGTGGGGGTGGGGGTTCTACTTACAATGAGCAGTTCTTC
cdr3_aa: CAISGGGGSTYNEQFF

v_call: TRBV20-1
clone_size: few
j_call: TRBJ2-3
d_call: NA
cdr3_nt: TGCAGTGCTAGAGTATCGGAGGGCTGGGGGGTCGCAGATACGCAGTATTTT
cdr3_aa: CSARVSEGWGVADTQYF

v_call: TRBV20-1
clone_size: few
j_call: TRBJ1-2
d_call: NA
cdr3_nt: TGCAGTGCTAGAGATCTCTTGATGGGCGATGGCTACACCTTC
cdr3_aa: CSARDLLMGDGYTF

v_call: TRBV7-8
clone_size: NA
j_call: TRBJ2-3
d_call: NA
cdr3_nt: TGTGCCAGCAGCTTCATTGGGGCGGGACCCACAGATACGCAGTATTTT
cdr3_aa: CASSFIGAGPTDTQYF

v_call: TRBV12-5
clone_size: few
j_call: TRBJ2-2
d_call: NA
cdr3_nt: TGTGCTAGTGGTTTTACGGGGGCCGGGGAGCTGTTTTTT
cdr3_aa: CASGFTGAGELFF

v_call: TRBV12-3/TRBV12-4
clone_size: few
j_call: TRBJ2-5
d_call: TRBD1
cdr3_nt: TGTGCCAGCACTCTTCAGGGATACAGGGGGAATCAAGGAGGCCAGTACTTC
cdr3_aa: CASTLQGYRGNQGGQYF

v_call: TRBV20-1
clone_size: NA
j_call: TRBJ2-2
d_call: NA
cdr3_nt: TGCAGTGCTAGAGCCCACTGGGAGCTGTTTTTT
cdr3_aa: CSARAHWELFF

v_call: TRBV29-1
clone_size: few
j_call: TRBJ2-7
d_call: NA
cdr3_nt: TGCAGCGTTGTAGAGGGACCTTCCTACGAGCAGTACTTC
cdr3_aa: CSVVEGPSYEQYF

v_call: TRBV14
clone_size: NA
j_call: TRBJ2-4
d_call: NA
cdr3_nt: TGTGCCAGCAGCCCGCGGGACTTACCAGCCAAAAACATTCAGTACTTC
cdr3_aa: CASSPRDLPAKNIQYF

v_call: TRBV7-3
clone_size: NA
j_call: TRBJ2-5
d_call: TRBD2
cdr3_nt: TGTGCCAGCAGCTTAACCGGACTAGTCCAAGAGACCCAGTACTTC
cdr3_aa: CASSLTGLVQETQYF

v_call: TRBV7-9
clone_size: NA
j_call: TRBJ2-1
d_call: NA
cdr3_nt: TGTGCCAGCAGCTTAGGGGACCAGGCGCAGTTCTTC
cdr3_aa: CASSLGDQAQFF

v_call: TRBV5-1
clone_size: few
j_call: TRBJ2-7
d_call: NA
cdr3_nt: TGCGCCAGCAGCCCTCAGGGATTCGATTCCTACGAGCAGTACTTC
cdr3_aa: CASSPQGFDSYEQYF

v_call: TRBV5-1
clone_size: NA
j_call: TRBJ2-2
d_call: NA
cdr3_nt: TGCGCCAGCCAATCCCCATCTGCCATACAGGGAAGAAACACCGGGGAGCTGTTTTTT
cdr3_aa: CASQSPSAIQGRNTGELFF

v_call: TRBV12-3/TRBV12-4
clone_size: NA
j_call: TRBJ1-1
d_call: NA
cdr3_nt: TGTGCCAGCAGATCGGACAGCACTGAAGCTTTCTTT
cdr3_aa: CASRSDSTEAFF

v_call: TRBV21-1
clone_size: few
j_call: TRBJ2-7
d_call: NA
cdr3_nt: TGTGCCAGCAGCAATAGGGGTGGCTTTCCCCTATCCTACGAGCAGTACTTC
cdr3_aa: CASSNRGGFPLSYEQYF